This entry is about one T cell receptor beta chain. Its antigen is undetermined. Sample treatment: roughly 19 received Ad26.COV2.S at low or high dose, single or two shots; roughly five received placebo; per-sample allocation not given. On day 63 after the first injection, vaccine and placebo recipients gave samples. An Ad26 vector was used to express Wuhan-strain SARS-CoV-2 spike as the vaccine. Measured with immunoSEQ multiplex PCR; TCRdb has only the in-frame clones, and not every one. This table holds 200,000 to 300,000 clones, roughly 90% found once. This entry belongs to a study of Ad26.COV2.S vaccination and SARS-CoV-2 variants. Study information: In the COV1001 trial, the donor was in the Ad26.COV2.S arm. Overall study results and limits: It was found that vaccine and placebo recipients had similar non-spike TCR breadth. Quantification of TCR breadth and depth may have yielded underestimates of total T cell responses.

Trimming left V 0 bases short and J 2 bases short, with 22 bases between. The CDR3 is 18 amino acids. CDR1 and CDR2 (germline): GTSNPN, SVGIG (reference sequence). This receptor was identified in a person between 18 and 65 years old who received the Ad26.COV2.S COVID-19 vaccine or a placebo. Sequencing used peripheral blood, obtained in a trial of Ad26.COV2.S vaccine versus placebo. This sequence joins TRBV30 and TRBJ1-2, with D maybe TRBD1 (6 bases). DNA for the CDR3: TGTGCCTGGAGTGTAGGTCGGGAATCAGGGGCTTCAAACTATGGCTACACCTTC. It is translated as CAWSVGRESGASNYGYTF. Combining the CDR3 with reference TRBV30 and TRBJ1-2 gives the whole variable domain SQTIHQWPATLVQPVGSPLSLECTVEGTSNPNLYWYRQAAGRGLQLLFYSVGIGQISSEVPQNLSASRPQDRQFILSSKKLLLSDSGFYLCAWSVGRESGASNYGYTFGSGTRLTVV.